This T cell receptor beta chain is drawn from a study of regulatory T cells in long-lasting Graves disease. This clonotype was picked up many times. A read error may account for a junction end that differs from germline. Described time point: newly diagnosed GD, antithyroid drugs for less than 3 months. Construction of the TCR library relied on RNA isolated from PBMCs. Germline assignment: CDR1 MDHEN and CDR2 SYDVKM. This CDR3 has 12 residues. Sequencing libraries for TCR beta were prepared with iRepertoire HTBI primers and Arm-PCR of CDR3 regions. TCRdb processed the multiplex PCR reads anew with MiXCR; each CDR3 protein has one entry. The data hold 400,000 to 550,000 distinct CDR3 sequences, with less than 20% observed a single time. The same sample was also used in a study of T cells in Graves' hyperthyroidism and ophthalmopathy.

The chain recombines TRBV28 with TRBJ2-1; 9 bases are shared with TRBD2. Here the sequenced sample was peripheral blood mononuclear cells (PBMCs), taken at new diagnosis, from a patient treated with antithyroid drugs. The clonotype originates from a young woman with Graves disease. The CDR3 DNA follows: TGTGCCAGCAGTTTACAGCGGGAGGCATCGCTCTTC. Translating it yields CASSLQREASLF.